The text below deals with one TCR beta chain. The data belong to a study of cytomegalovirus exposure and HLA in healthy donors. This CDR3 contains 13 residues. Trimming shortened V by 3 bases and J by 1 base, and 7 bases separated the two germline ends. Germline CDR1 is MNHNS and CDR2 is SASEGT. Sequenced by immunoSEQ multiplex PCR; TCRdb stores in-frame clones only, minus some. The profile shows roughly 60,000 clones, 85% to 95% of them singletons. The chain has TRBV6-1 and TRBJ2-7, with D uncertain. This clonotype was sampled from a woman aged 18-30 years in good health and CMV-seropositive. The sample comprised PBMCs. The CDR3 DNA reads TGTGCCAGCAGTGACGCAGGTTCCTACGAGCAGTACTTC. It specifies CASSDAGSYEQYF.